This T cell receptor beta chain appears in the sequencing data of a study of T cell responses to AZD1222 COVID-19 vaccine. CDR3 length: 14 amino acids. Deletions cut 4 bases from V and 0 bases from J, with 8 bases between. Per the germline V gene, CDR1 is SGHNT and CDR2 is YYREEE (reference sequence). Here immunoSEQ multiplex PCR was the method, and the copy in TCRdb shows in-frame clones only, minus some. The repertoire includes more than 150,000 clones, about 91% of them detected once, and 1.3% sits in the top ten. Investigators merged groups given second doses at roughly 4 or roughly 12 weeks. Here the sequenced sample was peripheral blood, taken 28 days after the second AZD1222 dose. The rearrangement joins TRBV5-4 to TRBJ1-5, with a tentative D call TRBD1 (6 bases). The sequence derives from an adult who received the AZD1222 COVID-19 vaccine. For the CDR3, the DNA is TGTGCCAGCAGCGCAGGGGCTAGCAATCAGCCCCAGCATTTT. This sequence encodes CASSAGASNQPQHF.